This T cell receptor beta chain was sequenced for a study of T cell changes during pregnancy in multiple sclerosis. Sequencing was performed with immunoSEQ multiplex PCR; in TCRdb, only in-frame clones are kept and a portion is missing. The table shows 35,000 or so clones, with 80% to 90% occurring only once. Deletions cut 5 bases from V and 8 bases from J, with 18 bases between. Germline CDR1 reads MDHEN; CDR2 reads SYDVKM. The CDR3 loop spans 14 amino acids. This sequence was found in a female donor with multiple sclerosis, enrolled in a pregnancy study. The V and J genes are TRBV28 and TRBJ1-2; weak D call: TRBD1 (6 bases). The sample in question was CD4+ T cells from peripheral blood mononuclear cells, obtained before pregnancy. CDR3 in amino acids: CASSLSSGTPGYTF. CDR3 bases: TGTGCCAGCAGTCTTTCTTCCGGGACACCCGGCTACACCTTC.